This T cell receptor beta chain was retrieved from a study of T-cell memory formation after mild COVID-19. The overall study: TCR clusters were largely donor specific. Study-wide points: Some clones that responded were present in memory (sampled pre-infection), which suggests cross-reactive memory joined. Clones shrinking from day 15 to 85 showed even CD4/CD8 mixes; later expanders tilted CD4+. Researchers report contracting CD4+ clones mostly in CM and EM, with CD8+ clones in EMRA.

In regard to this clonotype: Its antigen is undetermined.

TCRdb ran MiXCR on the 5' RACE reads and lists one entry per CDR3 protein. The sample comprises approximately 210,000 distinct CDR3 sequences, about 27% of which are singletons, and about an eighth rests with the top ten. The CDR3 runs to 14 residues. CDR1 and CDR2 (germline): SGHRS, YFSETQ. The germline V and J ends were trimmed by 9 bases and 2 bases, with 15 bases remaining between them. This sequence originates from an adult woman who had mild COVID-19 (a few samples of this study predate the infection). Cell type and time point are not known. The sample taken for sequencing was PBMCs or a T cell subset sorted from them (not recorded which). The V and J genes are TRBV5-1 and TRBJ2-1; D may be TRBD2 (6 bases). The CDR3 is CATSWGETYNEQFF. The CDR3 coding sequence is TGCGCCACCTCCTGGGGGGAAACCTACAATGAGCAGTTCTTC.